The clone carrying this T cell receptor (beta chain) was picked up a small number of times. Its target is not known. This CDR3 has 15 amino acids. Germline CDR1 reads DFQATT; CDR2 reads SNEGSKA (reference sequence). V dropped 4 bases and J dropped 6; count of bases not matched to a gene: 11. 5'-RACE, quantitative and with molecular barcodes, yielded the TCR beta libraries. TCRdb itself ran the 5' RACE reads through MiXCR, one entry per CDR3 protein. The sample shows about 27,000 distinct CDR3 sequences, 6.5% to 9.5% of them seen only once. This record belongs to a study of CD8 T cells in ankylosing spondylitis. Overall study results and limits: Matched ankylosing spondylitis synovial fluid reportedly showed significant enrichment of disease-linked clones. CD8+ disease-linked clones were present at relatively low frequencies in blood. What appeared characteristic of ankylosing spondylitis blood was a TCR beta motif of fewer than ten highly homologous variants.

The receptor was derived from a male donor with ankylosing spondylitis or in good health (not recorded which). Material: blood. The gene calls are TRBV20-1 and TRBJ2-2, with 7 bases lining up with TRBD1. CDR3 protein: CSAKGNRGPSGELFF. The CDR3 bases are TGCAGTGCTAAAGGGAACAGGGGTCCTTCCGGGGAGCTGTTTTTT.